Below, 5 T cell receptor beta chains from the same sample are listed, as sequenced in a study of T-cell reconstitution after alpha-beta-depleted transplantation in children. Unique molecular identifiers were incorporated into the prepared TCRbeta library. TCRdb ran MiXCR on the PCR reads and lists one entry per CDR3 protein. The sample shows about a million distinct CDR3 sequences, around 30% of them seen only once. Specimen: PBMCs, mostly from graft donor cells, collected 360 days after TCRalphabeta/CD19-depleted stem cell transplant. The receptors originated from a boy younger than two who had a stem cell transplant for SCID, so the T cells may come from the graft donor.

The V and J genes are TRBV6-1 and TRBJ2-5, with 7 bases identical to TRBD2. Germline CDR1 reads MNHNS; CDR2 reads SASEGT. The CDR3 is 14 amino acids. The V segment lost 6 bases and the J segment 4 bases; nucleotides outside the gene matches: 8. The CDR3 protein is CASSPGLPAETQYF. The CDR3 DNA reads TGTGCCAGCAGCCCGGGACTACCCGCAGAGACCCAGTACTTC.

The chain employs TRBV10-3 and TRBJ2-7; D might be TRBD1 (5 bases). CDR3 length: 13 residues. The germline V and J ends were trimmed by 5 bases and 0 bases, with 8 bases remaining between them. Germline CDR1 ENHRY, CDR2 SYGVKD. This CDR3 is CAISIQGSYEQYF. CDR3 DNA: TGTGCCATCAGTATTCAGGGCTCCTACGAGCAGTACTTC.

The chain links TRBV11-2 to TRBJ2-1, with 11 positions matching TRBD2. CDR3 length: 15 amino acids. Trimming at V came to 1 base and at J to 12 bases, leaving 8 bases not matched to a gene. Germline loops: CDR1 SGHAT, CDR2 FQNNGV. Here the CDR3 reads CASSLGPSGGLGQFF. The CDR3 nucleotides are TGTGCCAGCAGCTTAGGGCCTAGCGGGGGGCTTGGGCAGTTCTTC.

For this clonotype: A read error may explain this, as a much larger clone is one base away. V and J are TRBV28 and TRBJ2-4; 10 bases are shared with TRBD2. Germline CDR1 MDHEN, CDR2 SYDVKM. The CDR3 spans 17 residues. The CDR3 spells CARSFWSGGALENIQYF. CDR3 bases: TGTGCCCGCAGTTTTTGGAGCGGGGGGGCCTTGGAAAACATTCAGTACTTC.

This clonotype was counted between two and nine times. The chain combines TRBV27 with TRBJ1-1; D perhaps matches TRBD1 (6 bases). The CDR3 has 14 amino acids. V gave up 8 bases and J gave up 2 bases, with 15 bases separating them. CDR1 and CDR2 from the germline V gene are MNHEY and SMNVEV (reference sequence). DNA of the CDR3: TGTGCCAGCCGCGGAGGGGGAGGCAACACTGAAGCTTTCTTT. Its translation is CASRGGGGNTEAFF.